This TCR beta chain comes out of a study of shared clonotypes between healthy human individuals. Study-wide results and limits: Some naive CD4 clonotypes, roughly 4.8%, turned up in common across a few donors.

In regard to this clone: Its specificity is not known.

Naive CD8 cells comprised CD45RO-negative, CCR7-positively selected cells, excluding terminally differentiated effector memory CD45RA+ cells. All donors were healthy HIV-negative adults lacking recent acute infections or vaccinations. Germline-derived CDR1 and CDR2 are MNHEY and SMNVEV (reference sequence). The CDR3 contains 16 residues. Trimming at V came to 0 bases and at J to 6 bases, leaving 6 bases not matched to a gene. Measured with immunoSEQ multiplex PCR; TCRdb has only the in-frame clones, and not every one. The table has roughly 1,800,000 clones, over 85% seen once; the top ten hold 1% to 1.5%.

This receptor was obtained from a man in his late teens or twenties in good health. The chain recombines TRBV27 with TRBJ2-7; TRBD2 matches at 12 bases. Source material: naive CD8+ T cells sorted from blood. The CDR3 region is CASSLSYGTSGLEQYF. DNA of the CDR3: TGTGCCAGCAGTTTATCTTATGGGACTAGCGGGCTCGAGCAGTACTTC.